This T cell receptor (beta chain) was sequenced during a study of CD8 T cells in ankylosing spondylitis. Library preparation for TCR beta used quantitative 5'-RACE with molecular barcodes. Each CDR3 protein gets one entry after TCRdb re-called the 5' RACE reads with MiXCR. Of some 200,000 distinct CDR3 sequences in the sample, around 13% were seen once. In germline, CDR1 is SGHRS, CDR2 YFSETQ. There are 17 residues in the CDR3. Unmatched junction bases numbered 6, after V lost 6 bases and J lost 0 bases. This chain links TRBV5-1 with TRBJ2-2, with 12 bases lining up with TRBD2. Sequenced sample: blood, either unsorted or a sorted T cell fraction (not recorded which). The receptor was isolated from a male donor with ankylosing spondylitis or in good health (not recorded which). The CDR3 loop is CASNYTSGGSNTGELFF. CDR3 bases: TGCGCCAGCAATTATACTAGCGGGGGGTCGAACACCGGGGAGCTGTTTTTT. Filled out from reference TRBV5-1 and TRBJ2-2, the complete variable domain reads KAGVTQTPRYLIKTRGQQVTLSCSPISGHRSVSWYQQTPGQGLQFLFEYFSETQRNKGNFPGRFSGRQFSNSRSEMNVSTLELGDSALYLCASNYTSGGSNTGELFFGEGSRLTVL.